The entry that follows covers one T cell receptor beta chain sequence. Its specificity is unknown. Primers included in the PCR were 60 Vbeta and 13 Jbeta primers. Profiling relied on immunoSEQ multiplex PCR, and the TCRdb table lists in-frame clones only, not all of them. This table has 200,000 to 250,000 clones, roughly four fifths appearing once. This sample is part of a study of cytomegalovirus exposure and HLA in healthy donors. Study-level findings and limits: Using the classifier, cytomegalovirus status was reportedly diagnosed with high specificity and sensitivity.

The TCR originated in a woman between 40 and 50 years old in good health and CMV-seronegative. The sequenced sample consisted of PBMCs.

The CDR3: CASSIAGNRGPTTDTQYF. CDR3 nucleotide sequence: TGTGCCAGTAGTATAGCGGGAAACAGGGGACCTACCACAGATACGCAGTATTTT. This rearrangement joins TRBV19 to TRBJ2-3; 7 bases fit TRBD1. Germline assignment: CDR1 LNHDA and CDR2 SQIVND (reference sequence). Losses at the gene ends were 1 base for V and 2 bases for J; bases not matched to a gene: 12. This CDR3 region has 18 residues.